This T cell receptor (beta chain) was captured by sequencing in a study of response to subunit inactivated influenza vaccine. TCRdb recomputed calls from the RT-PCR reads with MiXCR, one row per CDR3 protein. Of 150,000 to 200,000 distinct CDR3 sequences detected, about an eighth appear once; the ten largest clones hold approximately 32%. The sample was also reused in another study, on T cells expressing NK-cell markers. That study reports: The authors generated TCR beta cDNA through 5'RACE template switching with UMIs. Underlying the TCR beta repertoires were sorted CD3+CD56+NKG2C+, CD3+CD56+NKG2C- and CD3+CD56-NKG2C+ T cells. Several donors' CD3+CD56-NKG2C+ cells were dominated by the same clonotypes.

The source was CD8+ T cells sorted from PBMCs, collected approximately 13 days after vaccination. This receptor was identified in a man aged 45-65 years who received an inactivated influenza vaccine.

The CDR3 bases are TGCGCCAGCACCCCGCGCGTTAGCGGGAGTCCCTGCACAGATACGCAGTATTTT. This encodes CASTPRVSGSPCTDTQYF. V and J are TRBV23-1 and TRBJ2-3, with 9 bases fitting TRBD2. TRBV23-1 has ORF status, its function being uncertain. The length of the CDR3 is 18 residues. Unmatched junction bases numbered 15, after V lost 7 bases and J lost 1 base.